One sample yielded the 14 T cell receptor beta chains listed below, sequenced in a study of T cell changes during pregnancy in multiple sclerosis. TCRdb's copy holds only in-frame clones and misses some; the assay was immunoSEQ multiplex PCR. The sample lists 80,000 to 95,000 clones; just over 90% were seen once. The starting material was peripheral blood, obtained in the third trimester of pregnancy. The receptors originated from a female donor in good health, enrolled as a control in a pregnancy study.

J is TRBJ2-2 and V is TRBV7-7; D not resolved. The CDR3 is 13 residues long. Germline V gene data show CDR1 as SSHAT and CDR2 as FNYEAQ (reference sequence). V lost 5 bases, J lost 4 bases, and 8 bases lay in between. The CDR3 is CASSPKITGELFF. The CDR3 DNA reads TGTGCCAGCAGCCCTAAGATCACCGGGGAGCTGTTTTTT.

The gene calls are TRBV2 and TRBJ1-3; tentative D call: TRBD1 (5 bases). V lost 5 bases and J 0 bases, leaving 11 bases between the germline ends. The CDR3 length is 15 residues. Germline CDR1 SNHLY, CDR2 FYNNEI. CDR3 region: CASSWGGDSGNTIYF. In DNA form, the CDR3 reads TGTGCCAGCAGTTGGGGGGGAGACTCTGGAAACACCATATATTTT.

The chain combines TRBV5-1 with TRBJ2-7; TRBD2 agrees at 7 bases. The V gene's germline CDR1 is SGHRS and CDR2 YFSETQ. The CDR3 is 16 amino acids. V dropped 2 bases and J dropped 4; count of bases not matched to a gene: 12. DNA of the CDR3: TGCGCCAGCAGCTTAGGGCCGCGGGAGTTGGGGTACGAGCAGTACTTC. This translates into CASSLGPRELGYEQYF.

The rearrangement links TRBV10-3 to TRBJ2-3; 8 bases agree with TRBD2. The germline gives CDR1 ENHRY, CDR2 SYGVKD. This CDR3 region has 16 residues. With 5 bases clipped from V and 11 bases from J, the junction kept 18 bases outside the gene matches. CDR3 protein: CAISQGTGRASGWQYF. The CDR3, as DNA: TGTGCCATCAGTCAAGGCACCGGGAGGGCCTCGGGGTGGCAGTATTTT.

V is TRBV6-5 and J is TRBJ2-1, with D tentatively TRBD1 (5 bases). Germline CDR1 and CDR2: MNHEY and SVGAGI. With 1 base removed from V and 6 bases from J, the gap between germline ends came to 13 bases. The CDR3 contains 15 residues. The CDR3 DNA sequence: TGTGCCAGCAGTTACTTAATAGCTAGGGGCAATGAGCAGTTCTTC. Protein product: CASSYLIARGNEQFF.

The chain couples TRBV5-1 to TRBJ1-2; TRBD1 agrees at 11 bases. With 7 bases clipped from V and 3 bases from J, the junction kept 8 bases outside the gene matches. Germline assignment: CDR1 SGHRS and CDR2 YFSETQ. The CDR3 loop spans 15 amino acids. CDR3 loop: CASRNGTGGHYGYTF. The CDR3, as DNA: TGCGCCAGCCGGAACGGGACAGGGGGGCACTATGGCTACACCTTC.

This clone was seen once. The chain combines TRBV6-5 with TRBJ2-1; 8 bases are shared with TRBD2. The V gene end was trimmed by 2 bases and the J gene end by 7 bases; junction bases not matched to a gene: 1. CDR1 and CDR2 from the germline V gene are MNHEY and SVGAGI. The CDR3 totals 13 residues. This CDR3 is CASSYGGRNEQFF. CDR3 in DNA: TGTGCCAGCAGTTACGGCGGGAGGAATGAGCAGTTCTTC.

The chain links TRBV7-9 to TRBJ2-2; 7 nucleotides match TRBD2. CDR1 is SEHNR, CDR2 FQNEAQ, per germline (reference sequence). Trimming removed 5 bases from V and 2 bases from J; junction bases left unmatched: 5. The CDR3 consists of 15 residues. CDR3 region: CASSPRDYNTGELFF. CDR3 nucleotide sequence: TGTGCCAGCAGCCCACGGGACTACAACACCGGGGAGCTGTTTTTT. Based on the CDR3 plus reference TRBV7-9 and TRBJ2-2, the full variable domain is DTGVSQNPRHKITKRGQNVTFRCDPISEHNRLYWYRQTLGQGPEFLTYFQNEAQLEKSRLLSDRFSAERPKGSFSTLEIQRTEQGDSAMYLCASSPRDYNTGELFFGEGSRLTVL.

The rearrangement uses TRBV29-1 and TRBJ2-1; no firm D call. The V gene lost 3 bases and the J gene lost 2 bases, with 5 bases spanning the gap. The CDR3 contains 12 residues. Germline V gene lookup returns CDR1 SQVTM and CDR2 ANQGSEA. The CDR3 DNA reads TGCAGCGTTGACCGCGCCTACAATGAGCAGTTCTTC. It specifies CSVDRAYNEQFF.

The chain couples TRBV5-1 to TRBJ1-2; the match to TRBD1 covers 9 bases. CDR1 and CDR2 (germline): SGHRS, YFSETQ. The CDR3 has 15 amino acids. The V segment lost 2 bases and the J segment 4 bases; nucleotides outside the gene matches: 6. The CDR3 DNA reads TGCGCCAGCAGCTTATCGGGACAGGGCCCCTATGGCTACACCTTC. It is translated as CASSLSGQGPYGYTF.

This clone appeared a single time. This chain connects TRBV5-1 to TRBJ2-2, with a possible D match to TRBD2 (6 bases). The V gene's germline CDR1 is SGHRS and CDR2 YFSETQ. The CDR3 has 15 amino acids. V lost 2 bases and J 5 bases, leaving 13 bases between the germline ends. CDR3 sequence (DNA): TGCGCCAGCAGCTTCCCCGGGACTGGGACCGGGGAGCTGTTTTTT. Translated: CASSFPGTGTGELFF.

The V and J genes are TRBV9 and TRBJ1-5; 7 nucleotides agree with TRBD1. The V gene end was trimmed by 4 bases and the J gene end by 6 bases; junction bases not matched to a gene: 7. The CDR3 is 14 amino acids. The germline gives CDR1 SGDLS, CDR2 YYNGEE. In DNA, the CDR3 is TGTGCCAGCAGCCTATACAGGGGTGGTCAGCCCCAGCATTTT. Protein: CASSLYRGGQPQHF. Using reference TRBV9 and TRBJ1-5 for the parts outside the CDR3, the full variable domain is DSGVTQTPKHLITATGQRVTLRCSPRSGDLSVYWYQQSLDQGLQFLIQYYNGEERAKGNILERFSAQQFPDLHSELNLSSLELGDSALYFCASSLYRGGQPQHFGDGTRLSIL.

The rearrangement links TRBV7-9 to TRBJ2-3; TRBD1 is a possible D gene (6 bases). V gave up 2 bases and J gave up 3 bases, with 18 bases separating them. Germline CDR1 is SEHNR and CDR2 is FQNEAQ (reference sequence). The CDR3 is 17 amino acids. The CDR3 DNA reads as TGTGCCAGCAGCTTATCCTGGGAAGAGGGGGTTACAGATACGCAGTATTTT. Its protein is CASSLSWEEGVTDTQYF.

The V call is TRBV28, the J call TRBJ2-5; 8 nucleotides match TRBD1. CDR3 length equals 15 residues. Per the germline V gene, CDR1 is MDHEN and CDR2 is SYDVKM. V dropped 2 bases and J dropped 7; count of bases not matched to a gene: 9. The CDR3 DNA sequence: TGTGCCAGCAGTTTAGGCAGGGGGCTAACCGGGACCCAGTACTTC. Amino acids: CASSLGRGLTGTQYF.